This T cell receptor beta chain was retrieved from a study of cytomegalovirus exposure and HLA in healthy donors. Germline trimming cut 6 bases from V and 9 bases from J; bases unmatched to any gene: 4. The V gene's germline CDR1 is SGHDN and CDR2 FVKESK. The CDR3 sequence is 13 residues long. Points from the study as a whole: Investigators reported fewer than 200 TCR beta chains as tied to cytomegalovirus. High sensitivity and specificity were reportedly achieved when the classifier diagnosed cytomegalovirus status. There were a few CMV-associated chains whose specificity for CMV antigens was confirmed in vitro.

About this clone: Its antigen remains unidentified.

The donors were in the roughly 120-subject validation cohort, distinct from the roughly 700-subject first cohort. TCRdb's table, derived via immunoSEQ multiplex PCR, lists solely in-frame clones and lacks some. This repertoire shows more than 95,000 clones, about 94% found once; its top ten account for roughly 1.3%. The TCR originated in a woman younger than 30 in good health and CMV-seronegative. The sequencing sample was made of PBMCs. The rearrangement joins TRBV14 to TRBJ2-1, with 11 bases fitting TRBD2. The CDR3 region is CASRLAGVGEQFF. CDR3 coding DNA: TGTGCCAGCAGACTAGCGGGAGTTGGTGAGCAGTTCTTC.